This T cell receptor beta chain came from a study of blood T cell repertoires in COVID-19. The CDR3 is made up of 13 amino acids. Germline V gives CDR1 MNHEY, CDR2 SVGAGI. Trimming pared 7 bases from V and 6 bases from J, leaving 13 bases between. Generated by immunoSEQ multiplex PCR, the TCRdb table keeps only in-frame clones and is missing some. Of hundreds of thousands of clones listed, roughly 80% are singletons. V is TRBV6-5 and J is TRBJ2-1; D uncertain. The receptor was isolated from a man aged 25 to 45 with acute COVID-19. Sequences were obtained from PBMCs or T cells enriched from blood (not recorded which). The CDR3 loop reads CASTYYNANEQFF. CDR3 in DNA: TGTGCCAGCACTTATTACAACGCCAATGAGCAGTTCTTC.